This T cell receptor (beta chain) was recorded in a study of T cells after yellow fever vaccination. Overall study: Staining for CD3, CD45RA, CCR7 and CD95 enabled sorting of EM, EMRA, CM and Tscm memory subsets. Researchers used SMART-Seq v4 Ultra Low Input to prepare fractions that had low cell numbers. Study-level results: Among sorted memory subsets on day 0, almost all vaccine-responding clonotypes fell below detection.

Synthesis of TCR cDNA relied on 5'RACE template switching, which attached a universal primer site and UMIs. TCRdb fed the 5' RACE reads into MiXCR, producing one record per CDR3 protein. Of 30,000 to 35,000 distinct CDR3 sequences in the sample, 6.5% to 8% were seen once. Trimming stripped 5 bases from V and 5 bases from J, with 13 bases between. The CDR3 is 13 amino acids. The germline CDR1 and CDR2 sequences are PRHDT and FYEKMQ (reference sequence). Sequencing used PBMCs, either bulk or a sorted T-cell subset (CD4+, CD8+, memory, or dextramer-sorted; not recorded which), obtained on the day of the first yellow fever vaccination. This chain connects TRBV13 to TRBJ2-7, with D possibly being TRBD2 (5 bases). This TCR was sampled from a man younger than 35 who received the YFV17D yellow fever vaccine. The CDR3 DNA sequence: TGTGCCAGCAGCAGGCTAGCTACCCACGAGCAGTACTTC. As protein: CASSRLATHEQYF.